The TCR beta chain under discussion was sequenced for a study of cytomegalovirus exposure and HLA in healthy donors. Germline CDR1 reads SGHTA; CDR2 reads FQGNSA. Trimming took off 2 bases at V and 1 base at J, with 5 bases between the two ends. This CDR3 contains 13 residues. 13 Jbeta primers and 60 Vbeta primers were used for the PCR. Produced via immunoSEQ multiplex PCR; TCRdb's table is partial and in-frame only. The table lists around 100,000 clones. The receptor's source is a man over 45 in good health and CMV-seronegative. The V call is TRBV7-2, the J call TRBJ1-1; D remains unclear. The sequenced material came from PBMCs. CDR3 region: CASSLYSNTEAFF. DNA of the CDR3: TGTGCCAGCAGCTTATACTCGAACACTGAAGCTTTCTTT.